The source of this TCR beta chain is a study of beta chain features in type 1 diabetes. Each donor gave one heparinised blood draw averaging roughly 120 mL. Reverse transcribing all isolated RNA meant expressed TCRB transcripts were sequenced. The data were produced by immunoSEQ multiplex PCR, yet TCRdb's version contains in-frame clones alone and is incomplete. Counted here are about 370,000 clones, roughly a tenth occurring once; the ten biggest clones make up roughly 0.54%. Study conclusions and caveats: Shortening of TCRB CDR3s, moderate but significant, appeared in all four CD4+ subsets of Type 1 diabetes patients. A greater similarity of naive, central memory and Treg TCRB repertoires was seen among patients than among healthy donors. A possible short-template PCR bias applies equally to patients and controls. VDJ junctions from type 1 diabetes patients carried fewer insertions and larger deletions.

The CDR3 is 13 residues long. Deletions cut 5 bases from V and 4 bases from J, with 11 bases between. Germline CDR1 and CDR2: SGHTA and FQGNSA. In regard to this clone: The antigen is undetermined.

The sequenced sample was central memory CD4+ T cells from blood. The TCR originated in a man younger than 40 with type 1 diabetes. This chain connects TRBV7-2 to TRBJ1-2, with D unclear. The DNA for the CDR3 is TGTGCCAGCAGCCCCACAGCGGGCTATGGCTACACCTTC. Translation gives CASSPTAGYGYTF. The full variable domain, rest sourced from reference TRBV7-2 and TRBJ1-2, is GAGVSQSPSNKVTEKGKDVELRCDPISGHTALYWYRQSLGQGLEFLIYFQGNSAPDKSGLPSDRFSAERTGGSVSTLTIQRTQQEDSAVYLCASSPTAGYGYTFGSGTRLTVV.